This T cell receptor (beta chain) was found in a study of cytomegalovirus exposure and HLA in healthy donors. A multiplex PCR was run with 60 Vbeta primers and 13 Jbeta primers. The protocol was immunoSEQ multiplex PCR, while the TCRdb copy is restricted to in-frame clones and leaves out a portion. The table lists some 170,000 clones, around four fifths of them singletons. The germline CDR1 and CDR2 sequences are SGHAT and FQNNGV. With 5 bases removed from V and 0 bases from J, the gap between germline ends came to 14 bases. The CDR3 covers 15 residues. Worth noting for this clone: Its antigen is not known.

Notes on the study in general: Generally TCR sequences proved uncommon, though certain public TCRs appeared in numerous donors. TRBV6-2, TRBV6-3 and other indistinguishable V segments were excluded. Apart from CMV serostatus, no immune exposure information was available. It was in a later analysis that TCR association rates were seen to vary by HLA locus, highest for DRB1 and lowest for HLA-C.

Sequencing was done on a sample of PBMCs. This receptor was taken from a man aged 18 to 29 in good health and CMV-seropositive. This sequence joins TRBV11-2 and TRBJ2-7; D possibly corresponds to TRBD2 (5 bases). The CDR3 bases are TGTGCCAGCAGCACGGACTCAACTCTCTCCTACGAGCAGTACTTC. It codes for CASSTDSTLSYEQYF.